Each of the 8 T cell receptor beta chains below was sequenced from the same sample in a study of Ad26.COV2.S vaccination and SARS-CoV-2 variants. Treatment of the sample: roughly 18 received Ad26.COV2.S at low or high dose, single or two shots; about 5 received placebo; per-sample allocation not given. On day 63 after the first injection, vaccine and placebo recipients gave samples. Method: immunoSEQ multiplex PCR; TCRdb's copy keeps in-frame clones and lacks some. The data hold about 480,000 clones, with 87% observed a single time. Sequences were derived from peripheral blood, sampled in a trial of Ad26.COV2.S vaccine versus placebo. The origin of the receptors is a person between 18 and 59 years old who received the Ad26.COV2.S COVID-19 vaccine or a placebo.

The chain has TRBV10-3 and TRBJ1-2; D is uncertain. Germline V lookup: CDR1 ENHRY, CDR2 SYGVKD. The CDR3 contains 15 residues. V was clipped by 0 bases and J by 4 bases, with 12 bases between them. The CDR3 DNA is TGTGCCATCAGTGAGTCCCCGGTAGGCGCCTATGGCTACACCTTC. This gives the protein CAISESPVGAYGYTF.

In its sample, this clone was seen many times. Additional DNA sequences in this sample encode the identical CDR3. The chain combines TRBV29-1 with TRBJ2-7; either TRBD1 or TRBD2 may supply D (5 bases each). Germline assignment: CDR1 SQVTM and CDR2 ANQGSEA. The CDR3 length is 11 residues. Trimming removed 1 base from V and 6 bases from J, with 7 bases in between. The CDR3 DNA is TGCAGCGTTGAAGGGGGGAGCGAGCAGTACTTC. Its protein is CSVEGGSEQYF.

The V call is TRBV6-1, the J call TRBJ2-7, with 9 positions matching TRBD1. V lost 4 bases and J lost 3; bases outside the gene matches: 10. This CDR3 comprises 16 residues. Looked up from germline, CDR1 is MNHNS and CDR2 is SASEGT. The CDR3 loop reads CASSGGGTGHYYEQYF. DNA of the CDR3: TGTGCCAGCAGTGGGGGCGGGACAGGGCACTACTACGAGCAGTACTTC.

This chain joins TRBV12-3 or TRBV12-4 and TRBJ2-2; perhaps TRBD1 as D (5 bases). The CDR3 has 13 residues. V lost 3 bases and J lost 4, with 6 bases in between. CDR3 coding DNA: TGTGCCAGCAGTTTTGACAGCACCGGGGAGCTGTTTTTT. Its protein product is CASSFDSTGELFF.

V is TRBV11-1 and J is TRBJ2-7; D is perhaps TRBD2 (6 bases). In germline, CDR1 is SGHAT, CDR2 FQDESV (reference sequence). There are 15 residues in the CDR3. V was shortened by 5 bases and J by 0 bases, with 14 bases between the two germline ends. The DNA of the CDR3 is TGTGCCAGCAGCACCCTTGGGGGGAGCTCCTACGAGCAGTACTTC. Its protein is CASSTLGGSSYEQYF.

This chain uses TRBV9 with TRBJ1-4; D is unclear. The CDR3 loop spans 15 amino acids. V gave up 2 bases and J gave up 6 bases, with 14 bases separating them. Germline assignment: CDR1 SGDLS and CDR2 YYNGEE. DNA of the CDR3: TGTGCCAGCAGCGTGAGTCCCGGAGATGATGAAAAACTGTTTTTT. Translating it yields CASSVSPGDDEKLFF.

V usage is TRBV7-9 and J usage is TRBJ2-1; 7 bases line up with TRBD2. In germline, CDR1 is SEHNR, CDR2 FQNEAQ (reference sequence). With 5 bases clipped from V and 3 bases from J, the junction kept 19 bases outside the gene matches. The CDR3 runs to 19 residues. CDR3: CASSETPGLRDYNYNEQFF. In DNA form, the CDR3 reads TGTGCCAGCAGCGAAACGCCTGGCCTACGGGACTACAACTACAATGAGCAGTTCTTC.

The chain uses TRBV5-1 and TRBJ1-1; 10 positions agree with TRBD1. This CDR3 region has 16 residues. Per the germline V gene, CDR1 is SGHRS and CDR2 is YFSETQ. Germline trimming cut 4 bases from V and 7 bases from J; bases unmatched to any gene: 13. Here the CDR3 DNA reads TGCGCCAGCAGCGCCTGGACAGGGGGATTTGATGGTGAAGCTTTCTTT. It codes for CASSAWTGGFDGEAFF.